This T cell receptor beta chain comes out of a study of PD-L1 blockade in urothelial cancer. The assay was immunoSEQ multiplex PCR, and TCRdb's table has in-frame clones only and misses some. The repertoire holds about 84,000 clones, 90% to 95% seen once, with 8% to 10% in the top ten. Germline lookup yields CDR1 SGHRS and CDR2 YFSETQ. The CDR3 extends over 16 amino acids. The V and J ends lost 4 bases and 0 bases respectively, with 16 bases between them. The clonotype originates from a man in his 60s with urothelial cancer. The chain is built from TRBV5-1 and TRBJ1-1; D is perhaps TRBD1 (6 bases). The specimen was PBMCs, collected around atezolizumab (anti-PD-L1) treatment. The CDR3: CASSQDRPGVNTEAFF. In DNA, the CDR3 is TGCGCCAGCAGCCAGGACAGACCTGGGGTGAACACTGAAGCTTTCTTT.